What follows are 11 T cell receptor beta chains derived from one specimen sequenced in a study of blood T cell repertoires in COVID-19. TCRdb keeps only in-frame clones here, not all; method: immunoSEQ multiplex PCR. In the table there are roughly 180,000 clones, 70% to 90% of which are singletons. Material: peripheral blood. All receptors come from a man at least 80 years old with COVID-19, enrolled during active disease.

The rearrangement uses TRBV19 and TRBJ1-4; D is unresolved. V shed 6 bases and J shed 2 bases, with 10 bases lying between them. This CDR3 contains 14 residues. CDR1 is LNHDA and CDR2 is SQIVND in the germline V gene (reference sequence). Written as DNA, the CDR3 is TGTGCCAGTAGAGAGAGATTGACTAATGAAAAACTGTTTTTT. Translated: CASRERLTNEKLFF.

The chain combines TRBV18 with TRBJ1-4; 9 bases align to TRBD1. V lost 2 bases and J lost 7; bases outside the gene matches: 8. CDR3 length: 16 amino acids. Germline-derived CDR1 and CDR2 are KGHSH and LQKENI. The CDR3: CASSPRQGGNGEKLFF. The CDR3 nucleotides are TGTGCCAGCTCACCAAGACAGGGGGGGAACGGTGAAAAACTGTTTTTT.

CDR3 loop: CASTEFSNQPQHF. In nucleotides, the CDR3 is TGTGCCAGCACAGAATTTAGCAATCAGCCCCAGCATTTT. This chain joins TRBV2 and TRBJ1-5; unclear D gene. Germline-derived CDR1 and CDR2 are SNHLY and FYNNEI. Between the trimmed V and J ends, which lost 7 bases and 0 bases, there was a span of 7 bases. The CDR3 consists of 13 residues. Using reference TRBV2 and TRBJ1-5 for the parts outside the CDR3, the full variable domain is EPEVTQTPSHQVTQMGQEVILRCVPISNHLYFYWYRQILGQKVEFLVSFYNNEISEKSEIFDDQFSVERPDGSNFTLKIRSTKLEDSAMYFCASTEFSNQPQHFGDGTRLSIL.

The V gene is TRBV7-6, the J gene TRBJ1-6; TRBD1 aligns across 7 bases. The germline CDR1 and CDR2 sequences are SGHVS and FNYEAQ. The CDR3 consists of 15 residues. V trimming: 5 bases; J trimming: 10 bases; junction bases outside the gene matches: 11. CDR3: CASSPLDRVGSPLHF. The CDR3 region has the DNA TGTGCCAGCAGCCCCCTCGACAGGGTCGGATCACCCCTCCACTTT.

This clone has more than one count but fewer than ten. The chain carries TRBV7-7 and TRBJ2-3; perhaps TRBD2 as D (6 bases). This CDR3 comprises 14 residues. V lost 1 base and J 4 bases, leaving 9 bases between the germline ends. CDR1 SSHAT and CDR2 FNYEAQ come from the germline V gene (reference sequence). DNA for the CDR3: TGTGCCAGCAGCTTAGGGCCTAGCGCAGATACGCAGTATTTT. Its protein product is CASSLGPSADTQYF. Using reference TRBV7-7 and TRBJ2-3 for the parts outside the CDR3, the full variable domain is GAGVSQSPRYKVTKRGQDVTLRCDPISSHATLYWYQQALGQGPEFLTYFNYEAQPDKSGLPSDRFSAERPEGSISTLTIQRTEQRDSAMYRCASSLGPSADTQYFGPGTRLTVL.

This chain connects TRBV4-2 to TRBJ2-2, with TRBD2 matching 14 bases. CDR3 size: 16 residues. The germline V gene encodes CDR1 LGHNA and CDR2 YNFKEQ. Unmatched junction bases numbered 3, after V lost 4 bases and J lost 5 bases. Here the CDR3 DNA reads TGTGCCAGCAGCCCTAGGACTAGCGGGGGGACCGGGGAGCTGTTTTTT. It specifies CASSPRTSGGTGELFF.

The rearrangement uses TRBV9 and TRBJ2-7; 8 bases are shared with TRBD2. Germline V gene sequence: CDR1 SGDLS, CDR2 YYNGEE. With V trimmed by 4 bases and J by 0 bases, 9 bases remained unmatched. CDR3 size: 16 residues. CDR3 loop: CASSPGGGLSSYEQYF. The CDR3 bases are TGTGCCAGCAGCCCGGGGGGGGGACTCAGCTCCTACGAGCAGTACTTC.

This clone was seen just once. This sequence joins TRBV3-1 (or the pseudogene TRBV3-2) and TRBJ2-2; TRBD2 agrees at 11 bases. With V trimmed by 4 bases and J by 3 bases, 4 bases remained unmatched. The CDR3 consists of 16 residues. The germline CDR1 and CDR2 sequences are LGHDT and YNNKEL (reference sequence). This CDR3 reads CASSPIAGGDTGELFF. The CDR3, as DNA: TGTGCCAGCAGCCCCATAGCGGGGGGGGACACCGGGGAGCTGTTTTTT.

The CDR3 loop is CASRLSGTGEETQYF. As DNA, the CDR3 is TGTGCCAGCAGACTGTCCGGGACAGGGGAAGAGACCCAGTACTTC. The chain links TRBV6-5 to TRBJ2-5; 10 bases match TRBD1. This CDR3 contains 15 residues. The germline gives CDR1 MNHEY, CDR2 SVGAGI. With 6 bases clipped from V and 3 bases from J, the junction kept 7 bases outside the gene matches.

The chain recombines TRBV7-6 with TRBJ2-3; TRBD1 matches at 9 bases. The V and J ends lost 1 base and 5 bases, in that order; junction bases with no gene match: 4. From germline, CDR1 is SGHVS and CDR2 FNYEAQ. This CDR3 has 15 amino acids. The CDR3 is CASSLEGQGGDTQYF. Written as DNA, the CDR3 is TGTGCCAGCAGCTTAGAGGGACAGGGTGGAGATACGCAGTATTTT.

The chain joins TRBV6-2 or TRBV6-3 to TRBJ2-4; 9 nucleotides agree with TRBD1. Per the germline V gene, CDR1 is MNHEY and CDR2 is SVGEGT. V gave up 2 bases and J gave up 4 bases; unmatched junction bases: 3. The CDR3 has 15 amino acids. The CDR3 protein is CASSYRGQGKNIQYF. In DNA form, the CDR3 reads TGTGCCAGCAGTTACCGGGGACAGGGTAAAAACATTCAGTACTTC.